This T cell receptor beta chain came from a study of T cells in Graves' hyperthyroidism and ophthalmopathy. General study results and limits: The model identified upcoming ophthalmopathy a median roughly 6 months ahead of onset.

TCR beta CDR3 regions were amplified from RNA transcripts. The HTBI primer set drove a first-round RT-PCR of the TCR CDR3. TCRdb ran MiXCR on the multiplex PCR reads and lists one entry per CDR3 protein. This sample has 600,000 to 650,000 distinct CDR3 sequences; around 15% occur once, and the top ten carry around 4%. Diagnosis rested on symptoms, serum thyroxine and TRAb, thyroid ultrasound, and orbital computed tomography. PBMCs were sourced from roughly 9.7 ml fresh peripheral blood. In its sample, this clonotype was seen many times. Its target is unknown. Germline loops: CDR1 MNHEY, CDR2 SMNVEV (reference sequence). This CDR3 contains 17 residues. V gave up 2 bases and J gave up 3 bases, with 18 bases separating them.

What was sequenced was blood. The chain recombines TRBV27 with TRBJ2-3; D possibly matches TRBD1 or TRBD2 (6 bases each). The receptor's source is a woman under 40 with Graves' hyperthyroidism. The CDR3 nucleotides are TGTGCCAGCAGTTTAGGGTTTGCGGAGGGGGTAACAGATACGCAGTATTTT. The encoded protein is CASSLGFAEGVTDTQYF.